One sample yielded the 20 T cell receptor beta chains listed below, sequenced in a study of CD8 T cells in ankylosing spondylitis. TCRdb analysed the 5' RACE reads with MiXCR anew, one entry per CDR3 protein. This table holds 350,000 to 450,000 distinct CDR3 sequences, about 20% found once. Sample: blood, either unsorted or a sorted T cell fraction (not recorded which). The receptors were gathered from a male donor with ankylosing spondylitis or in good health (not recorded which).

This clonotype was recorded a few times. The J gene is TRBJ2-7, the V gene TRBV28, with D perhaps being TRBD1 or TRBD2 (6 bases each). There are 16 residues in the CDR3. V lost 4 bases, J lost 3 bases, and 19 bases lay in between. Germline-derived CDR1 and CDR2 are MDHEN and SYDVKM. As DNA, the CDR3 is TGTGCCAGCAGTTCAAGGACAGCAGGGACTGGCTACGAGCAGTACTTC. Encoded protein: CASSSRTAGTGYEQYF.

The chain uses TRBV20-1 and TRBJ2-1, with TRBD2 matching over 9 bases. Germline V gene sequence: CDR1 DFQATT, CDR2 SNEGSKA (reference sequence). This CDR3 contains 20 residues. Trimming removed 0 bases from V and 0 bases from J; junction bases left unmatched: 15. The CDR3 DNA reads as TGCAGTGCTAGAGATGTAATAAGCGGGGGGCCACCGAGCTCCTACAATGAGCAGTTCTTC. Residues: CSARDVISGGPPSSYNEQFF.

This clonotype was recorded a few times. V usage is TRBV12-3 or TRBV12-4 and J usage is TRBJ1-5; the D is unclear. V was trimmed by 8 bases and J by 11 bases, leaving 13 bases between them. This CDR3 contains 11 residues. CDR3 nucleotides: TGTGCCAGCGGGTCTAGTGGAGCCCAGCATTTT. Its protein is CASGSSGAQHF.

This clonotype has more than one count but fewer than ten. The chain employs TRBV20-1 and TRBJ2-7; 8 bases map to TRBD1. Germline CDR1 is DFQATT and CDR2 is SNEGSKA (reference sequence). The CDR3 has 14 residues. Losses at the gene ends were 2 bases for V and 2 bases for J; bases not matched to a gene: 5. The CDR3 sequence: CSARPDREAYEQYF. Written as DNA, the CDR3 is TGCAGTGCTAGACCGGACAGGGAGGCCTACGAGCAGTACTTC.

The J gene is TRBJ2-5, the V gene TRBV7-8, with D possibly being TRBD2 (6 bases). Trimming took off 0 bases at V and 5 bases at J, with 13 bases between the two ends. There are 15 residues in the CDR3. Germline V lookup: CDR1 SGHVS, CDR2 FQNEAQ. CDR3 sequence: CASSLAGLAWETQYF. The DNA of the CDR3 is TGTGCCAGCAGCTTAGCGGGGCTAGCGTGGGAGACCCAGTACTTC.

CDR3 sequence: CSARTGGPYNEQFF. Written as DNA, the CDR3 is TGCAGTGCGAGGACAGGGGGTCCCTACAATGAGCAGTTCTTC. The chain uses TRBV20-1 and TRBJ2-1, with 10 bases fitting TRBD1. The CDR3 spans 14 residues. J was trimmed by 2 bases and V by 6 bases; bases with no gene match: 4. The V gene's germline CDR1 is DFQATT and CDR2 SNEGSKA (reference sequence).

This clonotype was counted between two and nine times. The rearrangement links TRBV4-2 to TRBJ2-5; the match to TRBD2 covers 7 bases. Trimming cost V 0 bases and J 3 bases; bases outside gene matches: 13. The CDR3 has 18 residues. CDR1 LGHNA and CDR2 YNFKEQ come from the germline V gene. CDR3 protein: CASSQEGGGLAVEETQYF. The CDR3 DNA reads TGTGCCAGCAGCCAAGAAGGTGGCGGTCTAGCGGTGGAAGAGACCCAGTACTTC.

The chain employs TRBV7-8 and TRBJ1-6, with D tentatively TRBD1 (6 bases). Trimming shortened V by 5 bases and J by 4 bases, and 9 bases separated the two germline ends. The CDR3 runs 14 residues. The germline V gene has CDR1 SGHVS and CDR2 FQNEAQ. The CDR3 DNA reads as TGTGCCAGCAGCCCAGGACAGTATAATTCACCCCTCCACTTT. It codes for CASSPGQYNSPLHF.

The chain has TRBV7-8 and TRBJ2-7, with 8 positions matching TRBD2. The CDR3 extends over 17 amino acids. Germline CDR1 reads SGHVS; CDR2 reads FQNEAQ. V trimming: 4 bases; J trimming: 3 bases; junction bases outside the gene matches: 14. The DNA of the CDR3 is TGTGCCAGCAGCTCCCCACGGGGGGGGCTCGCTCACTACGAGCAGTACTTC. Its protein is CASSSPRGGLAHYEQYF. Drawing the rest from reference TRBV7-8 and TRBJ2-7, the complete variable domain is GAGVSQSPRYKVAKRGQDVALRCDPISGHVSLFWYQQALGQGPEFLTYFQNEAQLDKSGLPSDRFFAERPEGSVSTLKIQRTQQEDSAVYLCASSSPRGGLAHYEQYFGPGTRLTVT.

The chain combines TRBV5-5 with TRBJ2-1, with D tentatively TRBD1 (6 bases). The V gene lost 4 bases and the J gene lost 2 bases, with 10 bases spanning the gap. The CDR3 spans 14 residues. Germline CDR1 and CDR2: SGHKS and YYEKEE (reference sequence). The CDR3 DNA is TGTGCCAGCAGCATAGGACAGACCTACAATGAGCAGTTCTTC. It encodes CASSIGQTYNEQFF.

The chain employs TRBV12-3 or TRBV12-4 and TRBJ2-2, with 7 bases identical to TRBD1. The CDR3 consists of 16 residues. Germline trimming cut 3 bases from V and 2 bases from J; bases unmatched to any gene: 6. The CDR3 loop is CASSFQGDINTGELFF. Here the CDR3 DNA reads TGTGCCAGCAGTTTCCAGGGGGATATAAACACCGGGGAGCTGTTTTTT.

A few counts support this clonotype. This chain links TRBV7-6 with TRBJ2-7; D unclear. The length of the CDR3 is 16 residues. Germline lookup yields CDR1 SGHVS and CDR2 FNYEAQ. V was shortened by 1 base and J by 3 bases, with 16 bases between the two germline ends. CDR3 region: CASSLEVEAEFYEQYF. CDR3 nucleotides: TGTGCCAGCAGCTTAGAGGTCGAGGCGGAATTCTACGAGCAGTACTTC.

The chain is built from TRBV9 and TRBJ2-1; 11 bases line up with TRBD2. Germline CDR1 reads SGDLS; CDR2 reads YYNGEE. The CDR3 consists of 15 residues. With 3 bases clipped from V and 9 bases from J, the junction kept 8 bases outside the gene matches. CDR3 in DNA: TGTGCCAGCAGCGAGGAGGGGCTAGCGGGAGGTGAGCAGTTCTTC. It encodes CASSEEGLAGGEQFF.

In the case of this clonotype: An end of the junction does not agree with germline; a read error may underlie this. This chain joins TRBV6-1 and TRBJ2-2; 12 bases are a match to TRBD2. The CDR3 contains 13 residues. The V gene's germline CDR1 is MNHNS and CDR2 SASEGT. The CDR3 DNA follows: TGTGCCACCAGACTAGCGGGGGCCGGGGAGCTTTTTTTT. It yields the protein CATRLAGAGELFF.

This clonotype has more than one count but fewer than ten. The V and J genes are TRBV7-8 and TRBJ2-1; possible D gene TRBD2, 6 bases. The CDR3 is 15 amino acids. Between the trimmed V and J ends, which lost 2 bases and 5 bases, there was a span of 13 bases. CDR1 is SGHVS and CDR2 is FQNEAQ in the germline V gene. Here the CDR3 DNA reads TGTGCCAGCAGCTTACTGGGCGGGGTCCACAATGAGCAGTTCTTC. It specifies CASSLLGGVHNEQFF.

This sequence joins TRBV20-1 and TRBJ2-1; possible D gene TRBD2, 7 bases. Looked up from germline, CDR1 is DFQATT and CDR2 is SNEGSKA (reference sequence). V lost 7 bases to trimming and J lost 6 bases, with 16 bases between them. The CDR3 has 13 residues. The CDR3: CSVEGGGVNEQFF. The CDR3 DNA sequence: TGCAGTGTTGAAGGAGGGGGGGTCAATGAGCAGTTCTTC.

A few counts support this clonotype. The chain is built from TRBV27 and TRBJ2-1; 8 bases match TRBD1. Trimming cost V 8 bases and J 7 bases; bases outside gene matches: 13. The CDR3 consists of 15 residues. CDR1 is MNHEY and CDR2 is SMNVEV in the germline V gene (reference sequence). CDR3 loop: CASRGRQGAINEQFF. CDR3 DNA sequence: TGTGCCAGCCGCGGGCGGCAGGGGGCGATTAATGAGCAGTTCTTC.

In its sample, this clonotype was seen a few times. The chain joins TRBV15 to TRBJ2-3; D possibly corresponds to TRBD2 (5 bases). The germline V and J ends were trimmed by 2 bases and 0 bases, with 15 bases remaining between them. This CDR3 region has 17 residues. Germline V CDR1 and CDR2: LNHNV, YYDKDF (reference sequence). In nucleotides, the CDR3 is TGTGCCACCAGCAGATCGAGGGCAGAGTCTAGCACAGATACGCAGTATTTT. This translates into CATSRSRAESSTDTQYF.

The V call is TRBV7-8, the J call TRBJ2-3; D not certain. The germline gives CDR1 SGHVS, CDR2 FQNEAQ. The CDR3 loop spans 13 amino acids. Trimming removed 4 bases from V and 4 bases from J, with 9 bases in between. CDR3 DNA sequence: TGTGCCAGCAGCTCCGACTCCTCAGATACGCAGTATTTT. Translating it yields CASSSDSSDTQYF.

V is TRBV6-1 and J is TRBJ2-1; TRBD2 agrees at 15 bases. Trimming took 3 bases from V and 8 from J; bases not matched to a gene: 8. CDR3 length: 17 residues. Germline CDR1 and CDR2: MNHNS and SASEGT. CDR3 residues: CASSDGTSGGPGDEQFF. DNA for the CDR3: TGTGCCAGCAGTGACGGGACTAGCGGGGGGCCCGGGGATGAGCAGTTCTTC.